The rows below give T cell receptor beta chains drawn from one sample of a study of CD8+CD57+ T cells in acquired aplastic anemia. TCRdb called the reads again in MiXCR, with one record for every CDR3 protein. The sample consists of a few hundred thousand distinct CDR3 sequences, approximately 33% of them appearing once. The sample taken for sequencing was sorted CD4+, CD8+, or CD8+CD57+ T cells (not recorded which) from PBMCs. The receptors originated from a human donor with aplastic anemia. Both conserved end residues are part of each CDR3. Fields, in order: CDR3 length, V gene, clone size, D gene, J gene, CDR3 protein, CDR3 DNA. The D gene is left open where the match is weak. Only part of the rows carry a size: once, few, many, or a class if the clone is expanded.

14	TRBV6-1	few	.	TRBJ2-3	CASSEAQGTDTQYF	TGTGCCAGCAGTGAAGCCCAGGGCACAGATACGCAGTATTTT
16	TRBV24-1	many	.	TRBJ2-3	CATSDTGSGHTDTQYF	TGTGCCACCAGTGATACCGGGAGTGGGCACACAGATACGCAGTATTTT
14	TRBV2	.	TRBD1	TRBJ2-1	CASRLTGQGDEQFF	TGTGCCAGCAGATTGACGGGACAGGGAGATGAGCAGTTCTTC
15	TRBV11-2	few	TRBD2	TRBJ2-7	CASSLIGGGPYEQYF	TGTGCCAGCAGCTTGATCGGCGGGGGTCCCTACGAGCAGTACTTC
15	TRBV6-1	many	TRBD1	TRBJ2-7	CASTYAGTGAYEQYF	TGTGCCAGCACCTACGCCGGGACAGGGGCCTACGAGCAGTACTTC
16	TRBV11-1	.	.	TRBJ1-5	CASSSSGLAGVETQHF	TGTGCCAGCAGCTCCTCGGGACTAGCGGGGGTGGAGACCCAGCATTTT
12	TRBV29-1	many	.	TRBJ2-1	CSVKTGFDEQFF	TGCAGCGTGAAAACAGGGTTCGATGAGCAGTTCTTC
15	TRBV5-1	.	TRBD1	TRBJ2-5	CASSIQGAVGETQYF	TGCGCCAGCAGCATACAGGGGGCAGTGGGGGAGACCCAGTACTTC
13	TRBV20-1	.	TRBD2	TRBJ2-7	CSATGTSSYEQYF	TGCAGTGCCACCGGGACTAGCAGCTACGAGCAGTACTTC
15	TRBV11-1	.	TRBD2	TRBJ2-1	CASSLGSGSSNEQFF	TGTGCCAGCAGCTTAGGTAGCGGGAGTAGCAATGAGCAGTTCTTC
16	TRBV5-4	few	TRBD2	TRBJ2-1	CASSLARTSGAGEQFF	TGTGCCAGCAGCTTGGCGAGGACTAGCGGGGCTGGTGAGCAGTTCTTC
15	TRBV20-1	few	.	TRBJ1-1	CSARALGGHHTEAFF	TGCAGTGCTAGAGCCCTCGGGGGGCACCACACTGAAGCTTTCTTT
16	TRBV9	few	.	TRBJ2-2	CASSVGRRGDTGELFF	TGTGCCAGCAGCGTAGGGCGGAGAGGAGACACCGGGGAGCTGTTTTTT
15	TRBV15	once	TRBD1	TRBJ1-6	CATSRGDRAYTPLHF	TGTGCCACCAGCAGAGGAGACAGGGCTTATACACCCCTCCACTTT
12	TRBV29-1	many	.	TRBJ2-7	CSVEAGVHEQYF	TGCAGCGTTGAGGCAGGGGTCCACGAGCAGTACTTC
16	TRBV10-1	many	TRBD2	TRBJ2-3	CASSLNPGLNADTQYF	TGCGCCAGCAGTTTAAACCCGGGACTAAATGCAGATACGCAGTATTTT
15	TRBV7-3	.	TRBD1	TRBJ2-3	CASSPGRGRISPQYF	TGTGCCAGCAGCCCGGGCAGGGGGCGCATCTCTCCACAGTATTTT
15	TRBV29-1	.	TRBD2	TRBJ2-2	CSVAGLAGDRREPFF	TGCAGCGTTGCGGGACTAGCGGGAGATCGGAGGGAGCCGTTTTTT
15	TRBV14	.	.	TRBJ1-1	CASSQDRGSFTEAFF	TGTGCCAGCAGCCAAGATCGGGGTTCGTTCACTGAAGCTTTCTTT
14	TRBV4-1	many	.	TRBJ1-3	CASSQEGDGNTIYF	TGCGCCAGCAGCCAGGAGGGAGATGGAAACACCATATATTTT
10	TRBV7-3	many	.	TRBJ2-3	CATIKDTQYF	TGTGCCACGATTAAAGATACGCAGTATTTT
9	TRBV20-1	many	.	TRBJ1-2	CSAAGAYTF	TGCAGTGCGGCGGGGGCCTACACCTTC
14	TRBV25-1	many	.	TRBJ1-5	CASILRQEDQPQHF	TGTGCCAGCATTCTAAGGCAAGAAGATCAGCCCCAGCATTTT
16	TRBV12-3/TRBV12-4	.	TRBD1	TRBJ1-2	CASSSSRDRGNYGYTF	TGTGCCAGCAGTTCATCCCGGGACAGGGGAAACTATGGCTACACCTTC
14	TRBV7-6	.	TRBD2	TRBJ2-1	CASSPLAGGPEQFF	TGTGCCAGCAGCCCACTAGCGGGAGGGCCTGAGCAGTTCTTC
12	TRBV19	many	.	TRBJ1-5	CASRFPNQPQHF	TGTGCCAGTAGATTCCCAAATCAGCCCCAGCATTTT
16	TRBV19	few	.	TRBJ1-1	CASSILQFQMNTEAFF	TGTGCCAGTAGTATTCTGCAGTTCCAGATGAACACTGAAGCTTTCTTT
16	TRBV3-1	few	.	TRBJ1-6	CASSQLLSTSGSPLHF	TGTGCCAGCAGCCAATTGCTGAGTACGAGTGGTTCACCCCTCCACTTT
15	TRBV7-9	.	.	TRBJ1-2	CASSPQEGRAGGYTF	TGTGCCAGCAGCCCCCAGGAGGGCAGGGCGGGGGGCTACACCTTC
17	TRBV19	.	.	TRBJ1-5	CASSIDRTVQGDQPQHF	TGTGCCAGTAGTATAGACCGGACAGTGCAAGGAGATCAGCCCCAGCATTTT
13	TRBV10-3	.	.	TRBJ2-7	CASILSGPYEQYF	TGTGCCAGCATATTAAGCGGACCCTACGAGCAGTACTTC
16	TRBV15	many	.	TRBJ1-3	CATSRELGASGNTIYF	TGTGCCACCAGCAGAGAGCTTGGGGCCTCAGGAAACACCATATATTTT
15	TRBV5-4	.	.	TRBJ1-4	CASSPRPATNEKLVF	TGTGCCAGCAGCCCACGCCCCGCCACTAATGAAAAACTGGTTTTT
11	TRBV6-1	.	.	TRBJ2-7	CASRGGFEQYF	TGTGCCAGCAGGGGGGGTTTCGAGCAGTACTTC
16	TRBV6-1	.	TRBD1	TRBJ1-5	CASNRGDREIFWPQHF	TGTGCCAGCAATCGAGGGGACAGGGAAATATTTTGGCCCCAGCATTTT
12	TRBV12-5	.	.	TRBJ2-7	CASGQGHYEQYF	TGTGCTAGTGGCCAAGGACACTACGAGCAGTACTTC
15	TRBV5-1	.	.	TRBJ2-7	CASSFQGGDAYGQYF	TGCGCCAGCAGCTTTCAAGGCGGGGACGCCTACGGGCAGTACTTC
16	TRBV12-3/TRBV12-4	few	TRBD2	TRBJ2-2	CASSSRLAAATGELFF	TGTGCCAGCAGTTCCCGACTAGCAGCTGCCACCGGGGAGCTGTTTTTT
15	TRBV5-1	.	TRBD1	TRBJ2-5	CASSLSGTGTETQYF	TGCGCCAGCAGCTTATCCGGGACAGGGACAGAGACCCAGTACTTC
14	TRBV4-2	.	.	TRBJ1-3	CASSQVVSGNTIYF	TGTGCCAGCAGCCAAGTCGTTTCGGGAAACACCATATATTTT
15	TRBV7-6	many	TRBD2	TRBJ2-7	CASSFRAGGPDEQYF	TGTGCCAGCAGCTTCCGTGCGGGAGGGCCCGACGAGCAGTACTTC
14	TRBV5-5	few	.	TRBJ2-5	CASSSRGAGETQYF	TGTGCCAGCAGCTCCCGAGGGGCGGGGGAGACCCAGTACTTC
14	TRBV20-1	many	.	TRBJ2-3	CSARVTLSTDTQYF	TGCAGTGCTAGAGTAACACTCAGCACAGATACGCAGTATTTT
12	TRBV24-1	many	TRBD2	TRBJ2-7	CATSTSGNEQYF	TGTGCCACCAGCACTAGCGGGAACGAGCAGTACTTC
15	TRBV20-1	.	TRBD2	TRBJ2-7	CSALLLAGTAYEQYF	TGCAGTGCTCTCTTGCTAGCGGGGACAGCTTACGAGCAGTACTTC
15	TRBV9	few	.	TRBJ1-6	CASSGGPLLNSPLHF	TGTGCCAGCAGCGGAGGACCTTTACTAAATTCACCCCTCCACTTT
15	TRBV2	few	.	TRBJ2-1	CASSKGQSSYNEQFF	TGTGCCAGCAGCAAAGGGCAGAGCTCCTACAATGAGCAGTTCTTC
12	TRBV9	.	.	TRBJ2-7	CASSKNSYERYF	TGTGCCAGCAGTAAAAACTCCTACGAGCGGTACTTC
13	TRBV6-5	few	.	TRBJ2-7	CASSYLGHYEQYF	TGTGCCAGCAGTTACTTGGGTCACTACGAGCAGTACTTC
13	TRBV19	many	TRBD1	TRBJ2-7	CASRITGGNEQYF	TGTGCCAGTAGGATTACAGGGGGCAACGAGCAGTACTTC
14	TRBV25-1	.	.	TRBJ2-7	CASSRGADWDEQYF	TGTGCCAGCAGCCGGGGGGCGGATTGGGACGAGCAGTACTTC
14	TRBV25-1	many	.	TRBJ1-5	CASSGVDGNQPQHF	TGTGCCAGCAGTGGCGTCGATGGCAATCAGCCCCAGCATTTT
14	TRBV30	few	TRBD1	TRBJ1-2	CAWSVRQGAVGYTF	TGTGCCTGGAGTGTACGCCAGGGGGCGGTTGGCTACACCTTC
15	TRBV7-9	.	.	TRBJ2-3	CASSQQSLTTDTQYF	TGTGCCAGCAGCCAGCAGTCCTTAACCACAGATACGCAGTATTTT
15	TRBV10-3	.	TRBD2	TRBJ2-2	CAISESGGDPGELFF	TGTGCCATCAGTGAGTCGGGGGGGGACCCCGGGGAGCTGTTTTTT
14	TRBV11-2	.	.	TRBJ2-4	CASSPGAVQGIQYF	TGTGCCAGCAGCCCTGGGGCAGTCCAAGGCATTCAGTACTTC
14	TRBV25-1	.	TRBD1	TRBJ2-7	CASSEDRGANEQYF	TGTGCCAGCAGTGAGGACAGGGGGGCCAACGAGCAGTACTTC
17	TRBV11-2	.	TRBD1	TRBJ1-2	CASSLDGDRTLSYGRTF	TGTGCCAGCAGCTTAGACGGGGACAGGACTTTGTCTTATGGCCGCACCTTC
14	TRBV10-3	.	TRBD2	TRBJ2-1	CAISASGSYNEQFF	TGTGCCATCAGTGCTAGCGGGAGTTACAATGAGCAGTTCTTC
13	TRBV9	few	.	TRBJ2-5	CASSPPRGETQYF	TGTGCCAGCAGCCCCCCCCGAGGGGAGACCCAGTACTTC